This entry describes one T cell receptor beta chain. Its antigen remains unidentified. PCR used 60 Vbeta primers and 13 Jbeta primers. The assay was immunoSEQ multiplex PCR, and TCRdb's table has in-frame clones only and misses some. Of about 130,000 clones listed, approximately 80% are singletons. These data come from a study of cytomegalovirus exposure and HLA in healthy donors. Whole-study context: Across 350 to 500 genotyped donors, approximately 80% landed in the Caucasian-associated ancestry cluster. General study points: Upon later analysis, HLA-associated TCR beta chains proved more clonally expanded than other, equally common chains. HLA alleles showed associations with some 17,000 TCR beta sequences in a later analysis, at a 0.05 false discovery rate.

The V gene lost 2 bases and the J gene lost 4 bases, with 8 bases spanning the gap. Germline V gene data show CDR1 as MDHEN and CDR2 as SYDVKM. The CDR3 loop spans 13 amino acids. Those who donated were healthy bone marrow donors. Input material: PBMCs. The chain employs TRBV28 and TRBJ1-2, with D possibly being TRBD1 (5 bases). This sequence originates from a female donor in good health and CMV-seropositive. The CDR3 sequence is CASSLKGLYGYTF. The CDR3 coding sequence is TGTGCCAGCAGTTTAAAGGGGCTCTATGGCTACACCTTC.